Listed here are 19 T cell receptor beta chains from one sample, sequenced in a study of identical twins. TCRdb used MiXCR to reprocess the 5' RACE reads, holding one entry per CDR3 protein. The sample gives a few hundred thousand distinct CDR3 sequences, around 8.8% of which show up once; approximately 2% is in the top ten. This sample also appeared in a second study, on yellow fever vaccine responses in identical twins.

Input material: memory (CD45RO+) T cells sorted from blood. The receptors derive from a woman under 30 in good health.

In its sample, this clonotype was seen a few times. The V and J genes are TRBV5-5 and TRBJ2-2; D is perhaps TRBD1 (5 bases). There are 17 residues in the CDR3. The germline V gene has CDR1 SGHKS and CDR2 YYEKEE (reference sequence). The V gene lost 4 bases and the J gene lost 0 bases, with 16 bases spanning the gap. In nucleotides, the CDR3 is TGTGCCAGCAGCAAACACAGGCTCCCCGCGAACACCGGGGAGCTGTTTTTT. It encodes CASSKHRLPANTGELFF.

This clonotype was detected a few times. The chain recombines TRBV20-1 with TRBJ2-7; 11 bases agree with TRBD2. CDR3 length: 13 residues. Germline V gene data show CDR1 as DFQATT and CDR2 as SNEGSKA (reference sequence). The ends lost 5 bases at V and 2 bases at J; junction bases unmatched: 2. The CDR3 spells CSALAGGPYEQYF. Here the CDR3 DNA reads TGCAGTGCTTTAGCGGGAGGGCCCTACGAGCAGTACTTC.

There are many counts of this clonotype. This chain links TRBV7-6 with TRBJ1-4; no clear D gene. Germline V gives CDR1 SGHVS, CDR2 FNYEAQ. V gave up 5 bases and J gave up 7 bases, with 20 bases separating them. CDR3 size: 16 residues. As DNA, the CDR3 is TGTGCCAGCAGCGAGCTAGTCCGGGAGGAGGTTGAAAAACTGTTTTTT. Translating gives CASSELVREEVEKLFF.

The DNA for the CDR3 is TGCGCCAGCAGCCTCCCGGGACGAGGGGCAGATACGCAGTATTTT. Residues: CASSLPGRGADTQYF. The genes are TRBV5-1 and TRBJ2-3; D is perhaps TRBD1 or TRBD2 (5 bases each). The CDR3 is made up of 15 amino acids. Germline CDR1 SGHRS, CDR2 YFSETQ. Trimming cost V 4 bases and J 4 bases, with 16 bases left between them. Combining the CDR3 with reference TRBV5-1 and TRBJ2-3 gives the whole variable domain KAGVTQTPRYLIKTRGQQVTLSCSPISGHRSVSWYQQTPGQGLQFLFEYFSETQRNKGNFPGRFSGRQFSNSRSEMNVSTLELGDSALYLCASSLPGRGADTQYFGPGTRLTVL.

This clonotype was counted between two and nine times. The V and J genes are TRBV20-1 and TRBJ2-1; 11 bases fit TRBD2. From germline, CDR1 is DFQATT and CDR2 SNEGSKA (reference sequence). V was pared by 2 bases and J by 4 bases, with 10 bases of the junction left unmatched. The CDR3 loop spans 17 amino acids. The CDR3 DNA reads TGCAGTGCTAGACACAACGGGGCTAGCGGGGGGTACAATGAGCAGTTCTTC. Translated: CSARHNGASGGYNEQFF.

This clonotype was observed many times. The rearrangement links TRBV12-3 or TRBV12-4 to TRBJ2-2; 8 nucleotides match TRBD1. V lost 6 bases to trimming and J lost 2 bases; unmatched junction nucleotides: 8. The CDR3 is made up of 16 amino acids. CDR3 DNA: TGTGCCAGCAGGTCCACCGGGACAGGAAACACCGGGGAGCTGTTTTTT. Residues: CASRSTGTGNTGELFF.

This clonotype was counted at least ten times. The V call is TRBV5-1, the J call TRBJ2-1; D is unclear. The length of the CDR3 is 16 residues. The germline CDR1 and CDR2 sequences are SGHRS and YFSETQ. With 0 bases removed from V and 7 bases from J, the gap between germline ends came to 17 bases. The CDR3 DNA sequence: TGCGCCAGCAGCTTGGGTTATGGGCAGTTTCTGAATGAGCAGTTCTTC. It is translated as CASSLGYGQFLNEQFF.

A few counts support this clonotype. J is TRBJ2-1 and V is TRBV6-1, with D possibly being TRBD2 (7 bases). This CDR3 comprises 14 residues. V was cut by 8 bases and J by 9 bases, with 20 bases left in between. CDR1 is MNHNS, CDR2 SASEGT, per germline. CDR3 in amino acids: CASSRWGGLGEQFF. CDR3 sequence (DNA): TGTGCCAGCTCCAGGTGGGGGGGCCTAGGTGAGCAGTTCTTC.

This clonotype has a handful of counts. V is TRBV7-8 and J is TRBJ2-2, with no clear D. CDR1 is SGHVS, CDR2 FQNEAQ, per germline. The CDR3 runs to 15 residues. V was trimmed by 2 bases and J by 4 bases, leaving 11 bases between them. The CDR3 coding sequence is TGTGCCAGCAGCTTAACGGGCTCCATCACCGGGGAGCTGTTTTTT. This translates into CASSLTGSITGELFF.

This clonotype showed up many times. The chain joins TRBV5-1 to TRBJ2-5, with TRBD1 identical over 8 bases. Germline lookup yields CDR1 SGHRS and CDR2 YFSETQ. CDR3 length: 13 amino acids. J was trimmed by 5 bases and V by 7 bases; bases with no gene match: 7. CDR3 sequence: CASQGQGLETQYF. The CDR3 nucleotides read TGCGCCAGCCAAGGACAGGGTTTGGAGACCCAGTACTTC.

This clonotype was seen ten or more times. CDR3 amino acids: CASSRGLANTGELFF. CDR3 bases: TGCGCCAGCAGCCGGGGCTTGGCGAACACCGGGGAGCTGTTTTTT. The chain has TRBV4-1 and TRBJ2-2; maybe TRBD1 (5 bases). Germline V gene data show CDR1 as MGHRA and CDR2 as YSYEKL. Trimming took off 4 bases at V and 0 bases at J, with 9 bases between the two ends. The CDR3 is 15 residues long.

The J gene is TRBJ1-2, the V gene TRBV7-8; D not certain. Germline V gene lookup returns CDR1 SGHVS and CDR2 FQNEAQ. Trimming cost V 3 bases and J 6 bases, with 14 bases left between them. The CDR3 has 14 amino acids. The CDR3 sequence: CASSFDGWRDGYTF. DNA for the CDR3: TGTGCCAGCAGCTTCGACGGCTGGAGGGATGGCTACACCTTC.

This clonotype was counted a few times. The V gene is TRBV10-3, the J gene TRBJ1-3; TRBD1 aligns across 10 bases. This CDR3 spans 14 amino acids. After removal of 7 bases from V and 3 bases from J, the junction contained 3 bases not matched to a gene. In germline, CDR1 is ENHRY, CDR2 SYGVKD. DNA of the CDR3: TGTGCCATCACGGGACAGGGGTTTGGAAACACCATATATTTT. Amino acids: CAITGQGFGNTIYF.

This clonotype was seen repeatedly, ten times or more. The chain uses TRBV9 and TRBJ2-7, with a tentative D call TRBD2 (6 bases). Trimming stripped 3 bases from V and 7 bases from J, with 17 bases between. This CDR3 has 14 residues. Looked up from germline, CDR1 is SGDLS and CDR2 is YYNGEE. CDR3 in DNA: TGTGCCAGCAGCGGACTAGACCTTATGGGAGAGCAGTACTTC. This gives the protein CASSGLDLMGEQYF. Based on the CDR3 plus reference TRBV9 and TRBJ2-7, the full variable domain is DSGVTQTPKHLITATGQRVTLRCSPRSGDLSVYWYQQSLDQGLQFLIQYYNGEERAKGNILERFSAQQFPDLHSELNLSSLELGDSALYFCASSGLDLMGEQYFGPGTRLTVT.

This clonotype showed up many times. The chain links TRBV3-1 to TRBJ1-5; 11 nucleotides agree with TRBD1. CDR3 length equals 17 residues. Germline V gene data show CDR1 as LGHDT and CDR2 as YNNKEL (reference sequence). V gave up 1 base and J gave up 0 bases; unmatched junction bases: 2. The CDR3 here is CASSQGGQGASNQPQHF. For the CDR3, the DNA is TGTGCCAGCAGCCAAGGTGGACAGGGGGCTAGCAATCAGCCCCAGCATTTT.

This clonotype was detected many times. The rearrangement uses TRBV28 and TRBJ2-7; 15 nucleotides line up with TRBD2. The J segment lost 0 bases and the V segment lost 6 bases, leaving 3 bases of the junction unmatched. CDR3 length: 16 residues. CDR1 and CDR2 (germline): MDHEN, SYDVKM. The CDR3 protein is CASSWTSGGVSYEQYV. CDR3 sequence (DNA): TGTGCCAGCAGCTGGACTAGCGGGGGGGTCTCCTACGAGCAGTACGTC.

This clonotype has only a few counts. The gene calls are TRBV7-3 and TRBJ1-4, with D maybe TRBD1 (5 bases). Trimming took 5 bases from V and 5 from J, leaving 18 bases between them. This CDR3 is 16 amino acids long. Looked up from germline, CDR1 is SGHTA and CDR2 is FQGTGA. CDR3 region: CASSLLPGHPNEKLFF. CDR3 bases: TGTGCCAGCAGCCTCTTACCCGGACACCCGAATGAAAAACTGTTTTTT.

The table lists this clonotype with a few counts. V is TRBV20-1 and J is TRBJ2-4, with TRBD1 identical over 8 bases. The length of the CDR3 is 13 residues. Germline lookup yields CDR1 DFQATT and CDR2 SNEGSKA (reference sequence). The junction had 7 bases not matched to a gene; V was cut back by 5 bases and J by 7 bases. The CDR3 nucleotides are TGCAGTGCTCCACAGGGGGTGTGGAACATTCAGTACTTC. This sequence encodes CSAPQGVWNIQYF.

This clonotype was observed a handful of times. CDR3 nucleotide sequence: TGTGCCAGCAGTTCAACCGGGACAGGGGGCTACGAGCAGTACGTC. It is translated as CASSSTGTGGYEQYV. The chain carries TRBV28 and TRBJ2-7, with 11 bases identical to TRBD1. Germline CDR1 and CDR2: MDHEN and SYDVKM. The J segment lost 3 bases and the V segment lost 4 bases, leaving 5 bases of the junction unmatched. This CDR3 contains 15 residues.